This TCR beta chain appears in the sequencing data of a study of blood T cells in healthy people across ages. The overall study: Template switching recovered approximately one barcoded beta molecule for every two T cells. Study-level findings and limits: Older individuals had lower TCR beta diversity per million T cells (the decline was roughly linear). Diversity was higher, and naive CD4+ cells more numerous, in long-lived donors than in aged donors.

Healthy Russian Caucasian donors spanned ages about 6 to 100 years. V was cut by 1 base and J by 2 bases, with 12 bases left in between. The CDR3 is made up of 15 amino acids. The germline V gene has CDR1 LGHNA and CDR2 YNFKEQ. Next came a second PCR, run for roughly 6 to 11 cycles, which used a sample-barcoded 5' primer along with a J-beta primer mix. TCRdb processed the 5' RACE reads anew with MiXCR; each CDR3 protein has one entry. The sample lists around 970,000 distinct CDR3 sequences, roughly half occurring once. Details on this clonotype: Its cognate antigen is unknown.

This receptor was identified in a woman aged 55-70 years in good health. The specimen sequenced was blood. The chain employs TRBV4-2 and TRBJ2-7, with D perhaps TRBD2 (6 bases). Here the CDR3 reads CASSQGIAEAYEQYF. CDR3 DNA: TGTGCCAGCAGCCAAGGGATAGCGGAAGCCTACGAGCAGTACTTC.